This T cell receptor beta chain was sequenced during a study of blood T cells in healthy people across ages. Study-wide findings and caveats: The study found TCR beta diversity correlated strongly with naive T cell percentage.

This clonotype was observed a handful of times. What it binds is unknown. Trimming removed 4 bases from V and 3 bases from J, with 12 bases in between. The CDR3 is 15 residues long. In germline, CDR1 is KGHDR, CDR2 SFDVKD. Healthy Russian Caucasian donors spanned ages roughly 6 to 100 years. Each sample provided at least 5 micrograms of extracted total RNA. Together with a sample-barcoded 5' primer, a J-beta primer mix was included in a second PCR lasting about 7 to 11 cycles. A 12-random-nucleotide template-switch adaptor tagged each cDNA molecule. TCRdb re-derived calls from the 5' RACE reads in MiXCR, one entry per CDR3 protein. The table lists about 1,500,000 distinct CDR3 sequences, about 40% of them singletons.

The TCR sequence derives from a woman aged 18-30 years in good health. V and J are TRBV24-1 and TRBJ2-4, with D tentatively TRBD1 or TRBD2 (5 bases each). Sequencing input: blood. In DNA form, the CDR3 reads TGTGCCACCAGTGACCCCGGGACCTACAAAAACATTCAGTACTTC. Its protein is CATSDPGTYKNIQYF.